The T cell receptor (beta chain) under discussion was sequenced for a study of identical twins' blood T cells. MiXCR, applied by TCRdb to the 5' RACE reads, yields one record per CDR3 protein. The data show about 370,000 distinct CDR3 sequences, under 30% seen once. The sequence came from a woman between 18 and 50 years old in good health. Input material: PBMCs.

This chain's CDR3 is CSVARLGDEAFF. CDR3 nucleotides: TGCAGCGTTGCCCGTTTGGGGGATGAAGCTTTCTTT. The gene calls are TRBV29-1 and TRBJ1-1; D perhaps matches TRBD1 (5 bases). CDR1 and CDR2 from the germline V gene are SQVTM and ANQGSEA. CDR3 length equals 12 residues. V was shortened by 4 bases and J by 7 bases, with 13 bases between the two germline ends.